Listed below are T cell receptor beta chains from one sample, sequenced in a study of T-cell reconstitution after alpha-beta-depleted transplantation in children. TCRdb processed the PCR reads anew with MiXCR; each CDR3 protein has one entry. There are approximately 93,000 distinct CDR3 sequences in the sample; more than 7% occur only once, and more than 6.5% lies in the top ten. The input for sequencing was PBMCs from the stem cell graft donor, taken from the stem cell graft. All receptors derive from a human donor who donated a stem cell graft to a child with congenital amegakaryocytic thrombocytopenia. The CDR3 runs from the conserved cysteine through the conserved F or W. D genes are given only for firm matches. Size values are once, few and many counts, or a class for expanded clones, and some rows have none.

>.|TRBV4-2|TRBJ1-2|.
TGTGCCAGCAGCCAAGAGCCAGGAAACCCGGCGGGCTACACCTTC
CASSQEPGNPAGYTF
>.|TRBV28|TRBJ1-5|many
TGTGCCAGCAGTAGAATCCTGCGGGGGGGACCCCATCAGCCCCAGCATTTT
CASSRILRGGPHQPQHF
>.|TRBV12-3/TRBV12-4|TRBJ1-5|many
TGTGCCAGCAGTTTTCGTATTCAGCCCCAGCATTTT
CASSFRIQPQHF
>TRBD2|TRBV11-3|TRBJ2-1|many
TGTGCCAGCAGCTTAGAAGGCGGGAGGGCCGACAATGAGCAGTTCTTC
CASSLEGGRADNEQFF
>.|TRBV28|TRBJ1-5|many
TGTGCCAGCAGTTTTCAGAGGTGGGAGCCCCAGCATTTT
CASSFQRWEPQHF
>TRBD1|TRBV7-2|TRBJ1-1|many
TGTGCCAGCAGTGAGGCACAGGGGGCGAAAACTGAAGCTTTCTTT
CASSEAQGAKTEAFF
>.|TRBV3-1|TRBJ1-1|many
TGTGCCAGCAGCCATACGATCAGCGGGGCTGAAGCTTTCTTT
CASSHTISGAEAFF
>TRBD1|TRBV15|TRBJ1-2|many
TGTGCCACCAGCAGAAGGACAGGAGATTACTATGGCTACACCTTC
CATSRRTGDYYGYTF
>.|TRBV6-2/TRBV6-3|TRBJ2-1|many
TGTGCCAGCAGTTACGCAGGGGAGCACTACAATGAGCAGTTCTTC
CASSYAGEHYNEQFF
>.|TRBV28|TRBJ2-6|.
TGTGCCAGCAGACCGAGGACAACTAGATACTACTCTGGGGCCAACGTCCTGACTTTC
CASRPRTTRYYSGANVLTF
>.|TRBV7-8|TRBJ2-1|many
TGTGCCAGCAGCCCGAAGGGGGGGTCCGATGAGCAGTTCTTC
CASSPKGGSDEQFF
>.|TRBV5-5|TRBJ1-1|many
TGTGCCAGCAGCCCCCGGGGACTGAACACTGAAGCTTTCTTT
CASSPRGLNTEAFF
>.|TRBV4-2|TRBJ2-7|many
TGTGCCAGCAGCCAAGATCTATCCTACGAGCAGTACTTC
CASSQDLSYEQYF
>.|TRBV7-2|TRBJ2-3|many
TGTGCCAGCAGCTCGCGGCAGGGTTTATCAGATACGCAGTATTTT
CASSSRQGLSDTQYF
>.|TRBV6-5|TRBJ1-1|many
TGTGCCAGCAGTTCGACGATAATGGGGACTGAAGCTTTCTTT
CASSSTIMGTEAFF
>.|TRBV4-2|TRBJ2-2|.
TGTGCCAGCGGCCCTCGACTACTCGGCCGGGAGCTGTTTTTT
CASGPRLLGRELFF
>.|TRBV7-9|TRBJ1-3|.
TGTGCCAGCAGCCCTTACGGTCTGAAACCAGGAAACACCATATATTTC
CASSPYGLKPGNTIYF
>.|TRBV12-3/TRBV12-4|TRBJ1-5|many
TGTGCCAGCAGTTTTTCAGGGAATGGGAATCAGCCCCAGCATTTT
CASSFSGNGNQPQHF
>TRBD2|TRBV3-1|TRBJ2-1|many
TGTGCCAGCAGCCCTAGCGGGAGTTGGGACAATGAGCAGTTCTTC
CASSPSGSWDNEQFF
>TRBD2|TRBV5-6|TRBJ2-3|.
TGTGCCAGCAGCCCCGGCCGTCAAGCGGGATTTCCGTATTTT
CASSPGRQAGFPYF
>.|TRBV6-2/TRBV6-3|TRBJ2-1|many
TGTGCCAGCACGGGGGAGAAAACCTACAATGAGCAGTTCTTC
CASTGEKTYNEQFF
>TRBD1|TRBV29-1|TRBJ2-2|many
TGCAGCGTGCAGGGGGCGCGGAACACCGGGGAGCTGTTTTTT
CSVQGARNTGELFF
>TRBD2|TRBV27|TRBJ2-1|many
TGTGCCAGCAGTTTTCTTCCTAGCGGGGATTCCTACAATGAGCAGTTCTTC
CASSFLPSGDSYNEQFF
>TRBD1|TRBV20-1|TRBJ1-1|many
TGCAGTGCTGTACAGGGGGCGATGAACACTGAAGCTTTCTTT
CSAVQGAMNTEAFF
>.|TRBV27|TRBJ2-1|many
TGTGCCAGCAGTGTTCGGGACAATGAGCAGTTCTTC
CASSVRDNEQFF
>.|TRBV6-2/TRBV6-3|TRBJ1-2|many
TGTGCCAGCAGTTACTTCCCGGGGGCTAATGGCTACACCTTC
CASSYFPGANGYTF
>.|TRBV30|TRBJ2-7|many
TGTGCCCGGGGCGCGGGAATCGAGCAGTACTTC
CARGAGIEQYF
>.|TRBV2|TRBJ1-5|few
TGTGCCAGCAGTGAAGCGCGGGGGGCTGGACAGCCCCAGCATTTT
CASSEARGAGQPQHF
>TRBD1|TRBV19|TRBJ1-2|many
TGTGCCAGTAGGGACAGGGCAAACTATGGCTACACCTTC
CASRDRANYGYTF
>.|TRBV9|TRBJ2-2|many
TGTGCCAGCAGCGTAGCTATGGTTACCCCTGGGGAGCTGTTTTTT
CASSVAMVTPGELFF
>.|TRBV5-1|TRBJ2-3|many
TGCGCCAGCAGCTTCGGCACTACAACAACAGATACGCAGTATTTT
CASSFGTTTTDTQYF
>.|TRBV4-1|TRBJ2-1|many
TGCGCCAGCAGTCCTGGACCTCACGACTACAATGAGCAGTTCTTC
CASSPGPHDYNEQFF
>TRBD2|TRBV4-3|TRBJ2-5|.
TGCGCCAGCAGCCCGAGCGGGAGGCCCCAAGAGACCCAGTACTTC
CASSPSGRPQETQYF
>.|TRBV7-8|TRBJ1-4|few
TGTGCCAGCAGCTTAGGAATTGCATACGGTGAAAAACTGTTTTTT
CASSLGIAYGEKLFF
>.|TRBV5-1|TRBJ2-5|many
TGCGCCAGCACACCGGGACCCTCACAAGAGACCCAGTACTTC
CASTPGPSQETQYF
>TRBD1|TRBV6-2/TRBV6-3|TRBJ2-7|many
TGTGCCAGCAGTTCACCGACAGGGCGATACCCGAGAAGAGACGAGCAGTACTTC
CASSSPTGRYPRRDEQYF
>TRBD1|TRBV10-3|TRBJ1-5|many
TGTGCCATCAGTCAACAGGGGACCGGCCAGCCCCAGCATTTT
CAISQQGTGQPQHF
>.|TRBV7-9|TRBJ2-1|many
TGTGCCAGCAGCCTTAGCGGCCCCTACAATGAGCAGTTCTTC
CASSLSGPYNEQFF
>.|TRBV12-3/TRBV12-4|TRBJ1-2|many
TGTGCCAGCAGTCGATCCGGGCTTGCGAACTATGGCTACACCTTC
CASSRSGLANYGYTF
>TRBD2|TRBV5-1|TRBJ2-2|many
TGCGCCAGCAGCTTGGTCCTAGCGGCGAACACCGGGGAGCTGTTTTTT
CASSLVLAANTGELFF
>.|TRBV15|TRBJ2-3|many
TGTGCCACCAGCAGAGAACCGACGGGACTGGATACGCAGTATTTT
CATSREPTGLDTQYF
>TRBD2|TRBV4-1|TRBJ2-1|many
TGCGCCAGCAGCCAAGGAACTAGCGGGGGGAGATGGCTGAATGAGCAGTTCTTC
CASSQGTSGGRWLNEQFF
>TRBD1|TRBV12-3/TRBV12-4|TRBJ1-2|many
TGTGCCAGCAGCGAGGACAGGGGCTCCGAGAACTATGGCTACACCTTC
CASSEDRGSENYGYTF
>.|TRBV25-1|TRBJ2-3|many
TGTGCCAGCAGTGAACTTTACCGCACAGATACGCAGTATTTT
CASSELYRTDTQYF
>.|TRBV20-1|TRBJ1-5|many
TGCAGTGCGCGGGAGTATAGCAATCAGCCCCAGCATTTT
CSAREYSNQPQHF
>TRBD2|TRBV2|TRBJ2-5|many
TGTGCCAGCAAACTAGCGGGGGAAGAGACCCAGTACTTC
CASKLAGEETQYF
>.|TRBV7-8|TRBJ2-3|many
TGTGCCAGCAGCTTAGGGCGCAGCGCAGATACGCAGTATTTT
CASSLGRSADTQYF
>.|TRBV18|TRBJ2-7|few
TGTGCCAGCTCCCCGGGACCCCCCTACGAGCAGTACTTC
CASSPGPPYEQYF
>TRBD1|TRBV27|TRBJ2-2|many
TGTGCCAGCAGTTTATCGGGGACAGGTTTAGGGGGGGAGCTGTTTTTT
CASSLSGTGLGGELFF